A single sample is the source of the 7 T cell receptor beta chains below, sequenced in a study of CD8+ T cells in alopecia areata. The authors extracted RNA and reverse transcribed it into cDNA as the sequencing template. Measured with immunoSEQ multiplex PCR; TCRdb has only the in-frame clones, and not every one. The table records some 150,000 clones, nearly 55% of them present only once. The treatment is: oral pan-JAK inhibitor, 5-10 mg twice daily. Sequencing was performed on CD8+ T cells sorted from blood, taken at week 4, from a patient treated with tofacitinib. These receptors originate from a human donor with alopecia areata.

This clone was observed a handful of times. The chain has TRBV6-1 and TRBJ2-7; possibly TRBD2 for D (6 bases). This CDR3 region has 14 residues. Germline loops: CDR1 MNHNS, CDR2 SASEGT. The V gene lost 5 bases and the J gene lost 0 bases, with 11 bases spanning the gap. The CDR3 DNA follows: TGTGCCAGCAGTCCCCGCGGGGCCTCCTACGAGCAGTACTTC. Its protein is CASSPRGASYEQYF.

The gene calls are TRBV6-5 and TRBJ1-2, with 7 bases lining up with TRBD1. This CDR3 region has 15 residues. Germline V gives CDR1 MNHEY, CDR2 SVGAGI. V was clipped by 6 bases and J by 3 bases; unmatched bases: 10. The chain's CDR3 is CASRTPTGADYGYTF. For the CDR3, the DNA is TGTGCCAGCAGGACTCCCACAGGGGCGGACTATGGCTACACCTTC.

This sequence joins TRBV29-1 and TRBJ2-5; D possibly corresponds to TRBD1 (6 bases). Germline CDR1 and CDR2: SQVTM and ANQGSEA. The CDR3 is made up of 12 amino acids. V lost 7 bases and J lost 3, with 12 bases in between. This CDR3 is CSGLTGEETQYF. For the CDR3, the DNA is TGCAGCGGGCTGACAGGTGAAGAGACCCAGTACTTC.

The CDR3 nucleotides are TGTGCCTGGAAAGTGCGACGACAGATGGTCGATCAGCCCCAGCATTTT. This gives the protein CAWKVRRQMVDQPQHF. The chain couples TRBV30 to TRBJ1-5, with D possibly being TRBD1 (5 bases). The CDR3 is made up of 16 amino acids. Trimming removed 4 bases at V and 5 bases at J, with 21 bases between. In germline, CDR1 is GTSNPN, CDR2 SVGIG (reference sequence).

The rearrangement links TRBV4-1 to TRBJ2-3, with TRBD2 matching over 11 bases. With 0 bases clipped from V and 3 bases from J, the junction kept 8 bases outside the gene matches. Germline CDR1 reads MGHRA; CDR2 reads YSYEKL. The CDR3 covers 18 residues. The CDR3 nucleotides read TGCGCCAGCAGCCAAGATGATGGGCGACTAGCGGGGACAGATACGCAGTATTTT. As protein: CASSQDDGRLAGTDTQYF.

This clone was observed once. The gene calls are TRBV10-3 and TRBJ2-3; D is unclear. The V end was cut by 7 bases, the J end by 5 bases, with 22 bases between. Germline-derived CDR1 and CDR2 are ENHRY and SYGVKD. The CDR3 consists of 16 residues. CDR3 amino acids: CAINVVENPHGDTQYF. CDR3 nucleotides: TGTGCCATCAATGTTGTGGAGAACCCCCACGGAGATACGCAGTATTTT.

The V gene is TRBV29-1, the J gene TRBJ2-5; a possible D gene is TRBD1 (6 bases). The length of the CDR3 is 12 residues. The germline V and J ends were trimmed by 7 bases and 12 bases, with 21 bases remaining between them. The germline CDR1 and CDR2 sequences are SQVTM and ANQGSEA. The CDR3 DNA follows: TGCAGCGCCACGGACAGAGTGGGGCCCGAGTACTTC. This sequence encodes CSATDRVGPEYF.